A single sample gave rise to the 25 T cell receptor beta chains below, sequenced in a study of shared clonotypes between healthy human individuals. Terminally differentiated effector memory CD45RA+ cells were excluded from the naive CD8 cells, which were CD45RO-negative and positively selected for CCR7. The protocol was immunoSEQ multiplex PCR, while the TCRdb copy is restricted to in-frame clones and leaves out a portion. The top ten hold roughly 1% of the sample, which has about 2 million clones, less than 95% seen once. Sequencing used naive CD8+ T cells sorted from blood. All receptors come from a man aged 18 to 29 in good health.

The chain recombines TRBV7-8 with TRBJ2-7; D is perhaps TRBD1 or TRBD2 (7 bases each). Germline V gene sequence: CDR1 SGHVS, CDR2 FQNEAQ. The CDR3 spans 19 residues. V lost 1 base, J lost 4 bases, and 26 bases lay in between. CDR3 residues: CASSLVLLLNDREGYEQYF. The CDR3 nucleotides are TGTGCCAGCAGCTTAGTCCTTCTTCTGAACGACAGGGAGGGGTACGAGCAGTACTTC. Complete variable domain (other parts from reference TRBV7-8 and TRBJ2-7): GAGVSQSPRYKVAKRGQDVALRCDPISGHVSLFWYQQALGQGPEFLTYFQNEAQLDKSGLPSDRFFAERPEGSVSTLKIQRTQQEDSAVYLCASSLVLLLNDREGYEQYFGPGTRLTVT.

This chain links TRBV6-1 with TRBJ1-2; D remains ambiguous. Germline V gene data show CDR1 as MNHNS and CDR2 as SASEGT. The CDR3 length is 13 residues. V gave up 3 bases and J gave up 6 bases, with 11 bases separating them. In DNA form, the CDR3 reads TGTGCCAGCAGTGACGGGCAGAGGGATGGCTACACCTTC. It translates to CASSDGQRDGYTF.

This clone was counted once. The chain joins TRBV6-1 to TRBJ1-1, with D possibly TRBD1 on 6 matching bases. The CDR3 is made up of 12 amino acids. Germline V gene sequence: CDR1 MNHNS, CDR2 SASEGT. V was pared by 10 bases and J by 4 bases, with 13 bases between. CDR3 loop: CAIDTDSTEAFF. CDR3 coding DNA: TGTGCCATTGACACGGACAGCACTGAAGCTTTCTTT.

The chain couples TRBV5-1 to TRBJ1-3; no definite D call. This CDR3 contains 14 residues. Germline values: CDR1 SGHRS, CDR2 YFSETQ. Trimming took off 0 bases at V and 0 bases at J, with 4 bases between the two ends. CDR3 DNA sequence: TGCGCCAGCAGCTTGGGGAACTCTGGAAACACCATATATTTT. Residues: CASSLGNSGNTIYF.

J is TRBJ1-2 and V is TRBV15; possibly TRBD1 for D (6 bases). CDR1 LNHNV and CDR2 YYDKDF come from the germline V gene (reference sequence). V was pared by 4 bases and J by 5 bases, with 8 bases between. The CDR3 contains 12 residues. CDR3 DNA sequence: TGTGCCACCAGCACAGGGGATTATGGCTACACCTTC. Amino acid sequence: CATSTGDYGYTF.

The V call is TRBV11-2, the J call TRBJ1-1; the D gene is possibly TRBD1 (5 bases). CDR1 is SGHAT and CDR2 is FQNNGV in the germline V gene. CDR3 length equals 13 residues. Trimming cost V 7 bases and J 1 base, with 10 bases left between them. CDR3 amino acids: CASMGTGNTEAFF. The DNA of the CDR3 is TGTGCCAGCATGGGGACCGGGAACACTGAAGCTTTCTTT. Combining the CDR3 with reference TRBV11-2 and TRBJ1-1 gives the whole variable domain EAGVAQSPRYKIIEKRQSVAFWCNPISGHATLYWYQQILGQGPKLLIQFQNNGVVDDSQLPKDRFSAERLKGVDSTLKIQPAKLEDSAVYLCASMGTGNTEAFFGQGTRLTVV.

The V call is TRBV7-9, the J call TRBJ2-2; 8 bases are shared with TRBD2. Germline CDR1 SEHNR, CDR2 FQNEAQ (reference sequence). V shed 2 bases, J shed 6 bases, and the junction held 2 bases outside the gene matches. The CDR3 runs 14 residues. CDR3 amino acids: CASSLTSGSGELFF. The CDR3 region has the DNA TGTGCCAGCAGCTTAACTAGCGGCTCCGGGGAGCTGTTTTTT.

As concerns this clone: The junction does not match germline at one end; this may be a read error. The J gene is TRBJ2-7, the V gene TRBV5-1, with no clear D. The CDR3 is 13 residues long. Germline V gene lookup returns CDR1 SGHRS and CDR2 YFSETQ. This chain's CDR3 is CASRLATGYEQYF. DNA of the CDR3: TGCGCCAGCAGATTGGCTACTGGCTACGAGCAGTACTTC.

The chain combines TRBV9 with TRBJ2-1; 7 bases are shared with TRBD1. CDR3 length: 14 amino acids. With 1 base clipped from V and 5 bases from J, the junction kept 3 bases outside the gene matches. Germline CDR1 and CDR2: SGDLS and YYNGEE. The CDR3 DNA is TGTGCCAGCAGCGTATGGACAGGTCACAATGAGCAGTTCTTC. Amino acid sequence: CASSVWTGHNEQFF.

V is TRBV5-5 and J is TRBJ1-4; the match to TRBD1 covers 7 bases. The length of the CDR3 is 15 residues. The V gene's germline CDR1 is SGHKS and CDR2 YYEKEE (reference sequence). Germline trimming cut 4 bases from V and 8 bases from J; bases unmatched to any gene: 11. The CDR3 region is CASSATGTALEKLFF. Written as DNA, the CDR3 is TGTGCCAGCAGCGCCACCGGGACAGCCTTGGAAAAACTGTTTTTT.

The chain carries TRBV5-7 and TRBJ2-3, with unresolved D. TRBV5-7 is sorted into the ORF group, with uncertain function. Trimming removed 0 bases at V and 0 bases at J, with 8 bases between. CDR3 length equals 15 residues. The CDR3 coding sequence is TGTGCCAGCAGCTTGGCCGGAGATAGCACAGATACGCAGTATTTT. It specifies CASSLAGDSTDTQYF.

A few counts support this clone. This sample includes further DNA sequences coding for the same CDR3. The CDR3 protein is CASSVDGSYEQYF. DNA of the CDR3: TGTGCCAGCAGCGTGGACGGGTCCTACGAGCAGTACTTC. V gene TRBV9 combines with J gene TRBJ2-7; D not resolved. The CDR3 is 13 residues long. V shed 2 bases and J shed 1 base, with 7 bases lying between them. CDR1 and CDR2 from the germline V gene are SGDLS and YYNGEE.

J is TRBJ2-7 and V is TRBV7-9; D is undetermined. The CDR3 covers 15 residues. In germline, CDR1 is SEHNR, CDR2 FQNEAQ (reference sequence). V was shortened by 1 base and J by 4 bases, with 14 bases between the two germline ends. The CDR3 region is CASSLVGAQDYEQYF. As DNA, the CDR3 is TGTGCCAGCAGCTTAGTCGGAGCGCAAGATTACGAGCAGTACTTC.

The chain couples TRBV27 to TRBJ1-2; perhaps TRBD1 as D (5 bases). CDR1 MNHEY and CDR2 SMNVEV come from the germline V gene (reference sequence). Trimming pared 4 bases from V and 3 bases from J, leaving 18 bases between. The CDR3 spans 16 residues. The DNA of the CDR3 is TGTGCCAGCAGTTGGTCTATAGGGGAGAATTACTATGGCTACACCTTC. Protein: CASSWSIGENYYGYTF.

This clone showed up just once. This chain joins TRBV6-6 and TRBJ2-5; D is uncertain. CDR1 is MNHNY, CDR2 SVGAGI, per germline (reference sequence). V was clipped by 5 bases and J by 3 bases, with 13 bases between them. This CDR3 contains 14 residues. As DNA, the CDR3 is TGTGCCAGCAGTCGAGTTCTGAGGAAAGAGACCCAGTACTTC. Protein product: CASSRVLRKETQYF.

The rearrangement links TRBV19 to TRBJ1-6; D remains ambiguous. The germline V gene has CDR1 LNHDA and CDR2 SQIVND (reference sequence). V shed 5 bases and J shed 0 bases, with 14 bases lying between them. This CDR3 has 17 amino acids. The CDR3 region has the DNA TGTGCCAGTAGTCCCAAGTTGGGCCTCTCCTATAATTCACCCCTCCACTTT. It encodes CASSPKLGLSYNSPLHF. The full variable domain, in which reference TRBV19 and TRBJ1-6 provide the parts outside the CDR3, is DGGITQSPKYLFRKEGQNVTLSCEQNLNHDAMYWYRQDPGQGLRLIYYSQIVNDFQKGDIAEGYSVSREKKESFPLTVTSAQKNPTAFYLCASSPKLGLSYNSPLHFGNGTRLTVT.

The chain couples TRBV19 to TRBJ2-2, with D perhaps TRBD2 (6 bases). V gave up 8 bases and J gave up 4 bases, with 8 bases separating them. CDR1 and CDR2 (germline): LNHDA, SQIVND (reference sequence). This CDR3 region has 12 residues. The DNA for the CDR3 is TGTGCCAGTTTACTAGCCACCGGGGAGCTGTTTTTT. Protein: CASLLATGELFF.

V is TRBV9 and J is TRBJ1-1, with a weak D call TRBD1 (6 bases). Germline CDR1 and CDR2: SGDLS and YYNGEE. There are 15 residues in the CDR3. Trimming removed 6 bases at V and 3 bases at J, with 18 bases between. As DNA, the CDR3 is TGTGCCAGCACCCCTTTAAACAGGGTAGACACTGAAGCTTTCTTT. This translates into CASTPLNRVDTEAFF. Full variable domain (missing parts from reference TRBV9 and TRBJ1-1): DSGVTQTPKHLITATGQRVTLRCSPRSGDLSVYWYQQSLDQGLQFLIQYYNGEERAKGNILERFSAQQFPDLHSELNLSSLELGDSALYFCASTPLNRVDTEAFFGQGTRLTVV.

The rearrangement links TRBV29-1 to TRBJ1-1, with TRBD1 as a possible D gene (5 bases). Germline values: CDR1 SQVTM, CDR2 ANQGSEA. This CDR3 comprises 11 residues. V was pared by 5 bases and J by 5 bases, with 9 bases between. Here the CDR3 DNA reads TGCAGCGTTACAGAGGGGACTGAAGCTTTCTTT. This sequence encodes CSVTEGTEAFF. Filled out from reference TRBV29-1 and TRBJ1-1, the complete variable domain reads SAVISQKPSRDICQRGTSLTIQCQVDSQVTMMFWYRQQPGQSLTLIATANQGSEATYESGFVIDKFPISRPNLTFSTLTVSNMSPEDSSIYLCSVTEGTEAFFGQGTRLTVV.

On this clone itself: The sample carries other DNA sequences with the same CDR3. The chain recombines TRBV4-3 with TRBJ2-1, with TRBD2 matching over 8 bases. The CDR3 totals 18 residues. Germline CDR1 LGHNA, CDR2 YSLEER. Losses at the gene ends were 0 bases for V and 0 bases for J; bases not matched to a gene: 7. The CDR3 nucleotides read TGCGCCAGCAGCCAAGAAGGGGTAGCGGGGAGCTCCTACAATGAGCAGTTCTTC. The encoded protein is CASSQEGVAGSSYNEQFF.

The chain is built from TRBV7-6 and TRBJ2-7, with 10 bases lining up with TRBD2. Germline CDR1 SGHVS, CDR2 FNYEAQ. CDR3 size: 16 residues. V shed 5 bases, J shed 0 bases, and the junction held 7 bases outside the gene matches. Written as DNA, the CDR3 is TGTGCCAGCAGCCCGGGGACTAGCGAGAGCTCCTACGAGCAGTACTTC. Its translation is CASSPGTSESSYEQYF.

The J gene is TRBJ2-3, the V gene TRBV5-1; 14 bases are a match to TRBD2. J lost 2 bases, V lost 5 bases, and 4 bases had no gene match. Germline CDR1 is SGHRS and CDR2 is YFSETQ. There are 16 residues in the CDR3. CDR3 sequence: CASRGLAGGYTDTQYF. The CDR3 DNA reads TGCGCCAGCAGAGGACTAGCGGGGGGATACACAGATACGCAGTATTTT.

The chain carries TRBV30 and TRBJ2-7, with 10 positions matching TRBD1. CDR1 GTSNPN and CDR2 SVGIG come from the germline V gene (reference sequence). This CDR3 contains 13 residues. Trimming at V came to 7 bases and at J to 2 bases, leaving 5 bases not matched to a gene. CDR3 region: CASMDRGAYEQYF. The CDR3 nucleotides read TGTGCCTCGATGGACAGGGGGGCCTACGAGCAGTACTTC.

The J gene is TRBJ1-6, the V gene TRBV5-1; TRBD1 might be the D (6 bases). This CDR3 has 14 residues. CDR1 is SGHRS, CDR2 YFSETQ, per germline. The V gene lost 2 bases and the J gene lost 7 bases, with 10 bases spanning the gap. CDR3 bases: TGCGCCAGCAGCTTAGAGGACAGAAATTCACCCCTCCACTTT. Its protein product is CASSLEDRNSPLHF.

This clone came up once. The chain joins TRBV21-1 to TRBJ2-1; TRBD1, the D gene given by the table, was not confirmed from the DNA. TRBV21-1 is deemed a pseudogene. The length of the CDR3 is 21 residues. CDR3 sequence reads: CASSPWMGLKKGQRTYNEQFF. The CDR3 DNA follows: TGTGCCAGCAGTCCCTGGATGGGCCTAAAGAAGGGACAGCGGACCTACAATGAGCAGTTCTTC.